A selection of T cell receptor beta chains follows, all from one sample in a study of T cells in narcolepsy. Produced via immunoSEQ multiplex PCR; TCRdb's table is partial and in-frame only. The table lists about 34,000 clones, 75% to 90% of them singletons. Sequenced input: CD45RA- memory CD4+ T cells from PBMCs. These receptors all come from a human donor with narcolepsy. Both conserved end residues are part of each CDR3. D genes are given only for firm matches. Size is stated for part of the rows, as once, few or many counts, or as a class when the clone is expanded.

TGTGCCAGCAGTGAAGTACTATGGGCGAATCAGCCCCAGCATTTT CASSEVLWANQPQHF - TRBJ1-5 - TRBV2
TGTGCCAGCAGTCCAGCGGGGGGTAGGGATACGCAGTATTTT CASSPAGGRDTQYF TRBD2 TRBJ2-3 - TRBV6-5
TGTGCCAGTAGTAGGGGCAGGGCGAATGAGCAGTTCTTC CASSRGRANEQFF - TRBJ2-1 - TRBV19
TGTGCCAGCAGCGCGAATAGCAATCAGCCCCAGCATTTT CASSANSNQPQHF - TRBJ1-5 - TRBV9
TGTGCCAGCAGCTCCGGACATGGTACTGAAGCTTTCTTT CASSSGHGTEAFF - TRBJ1-1 - TRBV7-2
TGTGCCAGCAGCTCTCAATGGGACAGGGCTGGAAACACCATATATTTT CASSSQWDRAGNTIYF TRBD1 TRBJ1-3 - TRBV5-6
TGTGCCAGCAAAGGGGCCGGATATAGCAATCAGCCCCAGCATTTT CASKGAGYSNQPQHF - TRBJ1-5 - TRBV2
TGCAGCGTCGGGACACACGAATTCACCGGGGAGCTGTTTTTT CSVGTHEFTGELFF - TRBJ2-2 - TRBV29-1
TGTGCCAGCAGCTTAAATCGCTCCTATAATTCACCCCTCCACTTT CASSLNRSYNSPLHF - TRBJ1-6 few TRBV7-2
TGTGCCAGCAGCTTGGTAACAGCGTCAAGTGAGCAGTTCTTC CASSLVTASSEQFF - TRBJ2-1 - TRBV5-4
TGTGCCAGCAGCTGGATGGGGGAGGGCCTCCAAGAGACCCAGTACTTC CASSWMGEGLQETQYF TRBD2 TRBJ2-5 - TRBV5-6
TGTGCCAGCAGCTTAGAGGGCACAGATACGCAGTATTTT CASSLEGTDTQYF - TRBJ2-3 - TRBV11-3
TGTGCCAGCGGCTTAGGCGGGTCCACTGAAGCTTTCTTT CASGLGGSTEAFF - TRBJ1-1 - TRBV7-3
TGTGCCAGTAGCACGGGACAGGCTTCCTATGGCTACACCTTC CASSTGQASYGYTF TRBD1 TRBJ1-2 few TRBV19
TGTGCCAGTAGTATAGGCCAAGGGGGCGGAGAGACCCAGTACTTC CASSIGQGGGETQYF TRBD1 TRBJ2-5 few TRBV19
TGCGCCAGCAGCGACAGAACGAACACTGAAGCTTTCTTT CASSDRTNTEAFF - TRBJ1-1 few TRBV5-1